This T cell receptor (beta chain) derives from a study of cytomegalovirus exposure and HLA in healthy donors. Study-level findings and limits: The study listed approximately 160 cytomegalovirus-associated TCR beta chains.

PCR involved 60 Vbeta and 13 Jbeta primers. Assay used: immunoSEQ multiplex PCR; TCRdb lists only in-frame clones, some missing. Of 95,000 to 150,000 clones in the sample, approximately 78% were seen once. CDR3 length: 14 residues. V was clipped by 8 bases and J by 7 bases, with 18 bases between them. CDR1 is LNHDA, CDR2 SQIVND, per germline (reference sequence). Comment on this clone: What it recognizes is unknown.

The V and J genes are TRBV19 and TRBJ1-5; D possibly corresponds to TRBD1 (5 bases). The sample consisted of PBMCs. The TCR originated in a woman aged 35 to 49 in good health and CMV-seropositive. The CDR3 sequence is CASQMRGGVQPQHF. The DNA of the CDR3 is TGTGCCAGTCAGATGAGGGGCGGGGTACAGCCCCAGCATTTT.